The clone carrying this T cell receptor beta chain was counted between two and nine times. Its specificity is not known. At one of its ends the junction is not consistent with the germline gene, which may arise from a read error. CDR3 size: 16 residues. CDR1 and CDR2 from the germline V gene are MNHEY and SVGAGI. This record belongs to a study of blood T cells in healthy people across ages. General study points: Per million T cells, TCR beta diversity dropped roughly linearly as age increased. Compared with aged donors, long-lived donors showed fewer expanded clones, suggesting selection.

PCR was performed a second time for about 7 to 11 cycles using a sample-barcoded 5' primer and a J-beta primer mix. TCRdb processed the 5' RACE reads anew with MiXCR; each CDR3 protein has one entry. The data show 1.5 million to 2 million distinct CDR3 sequences, about 50% seen once. The sequencing input was blood. The clonotype comes from a woman aged 40 to 49 in good health. The chain combines TRBV6-5 with TRBJ2-7, with 13 positions matching TRBD2. The CDR3 DNA sequence: TGCGCCAGCAGCTATCGACTAGCGGGGGGCTCCTACGAGCAGTACTTC. Its protein product is CASSYRLAGGSYEQYF.